These 24 T cell receptor beta chains were all obtained from the same sample, sequenced in a study of identical twins. TCRdb analysed the 5' RACE reads with MiXCR anew, one entry per CDR3 protein. The table includes about 250,000 distinct CDR3 sequences, approximately 7.9% detected once. These sequences were also reported in another study, on yellow fever vaccine responses in identical twins.

Sequencing was performed on CD8+ T cells sorted from blood. These receptors originate from a woman aged 18-29 years in good health.

This clonotype was seen many times. J is TRBJ2-3 and V is TRBV29-1; the match to TRBD2 covers 8 bases. Germline V gene lookup returns CDR1 SQVTM and CDR2 ANQGSEA. This CDR3 is built from 16 residues. J gave up 4 bases and V 0 bases, and 9 bases lay outside the gene matches. The CDR3: CSVEDRVTSASDTQYF. CDR3 sequence (DNA): TGCAGCGTTGAAGATCGGGTGACTAGCGCATCAGATACGCAGTATTTT.

This clonotype was counted many times. The V gene is TRBV24-1, the J gene TRBJ1-1; D gene ambiguous. The length of the CDR3 is 13 residues. Germline V gives CDR1 KGHDR, CDR2 SFDVKD. V was cut by 4 bases and J by 5 bases, with 10 bases left in between. The CDR3 spells CATSDPGGTEAFF. CDR3 bases: TGTGCCACCAGTGACCCGGGTGGAACTGAAGCTTTCTTT.

The genes are TRBV12-3 or TRBV12-4 and TRBJ2-7; possible D gene TRBD1, 6 bases. V lost 5 bases to trimming and J lost 9 bases, with 14 bases between them. The CDR3 is made up of 12 amino acids. Here the CDR3 reads CASSTGNEGQYV. The CDR3 coding sequence is TGTGCCAGCAGTACAGGGAATGAAGGGCAGTACGTC.

This clonotype turned up a few times. The chain has TRBV28 and TRBJ1-4, with D possibly being TRBD1 (5 bases). Germline values: CDR1 MDHEN, CDR2 SYDVKM. The germline V and J ends were trimmed by 3 bases and 7 bases, with 27 bases remaining between them. There are 19 residues in the CDR3. The DNA for the CDR3 is TGTGCCAGCAGTTTTGACGGGGACCCGGGGCCCAACTGGAGTGAAAAACTGTTTTTT. Protein: CASSFDGDPGPNWSEKLFF.

Ten or more counts support this clonotype. The chain links TRBV3-1 to TRBJ1-2, with D uncertain. CDR1 is LGHDT, CDR2 YNNKEL, per germline (reference sequence). Trimming pared 1 base from V and 2 bases from J, leaving 5 bases between. This CDR3 is built from 13 residues. The CDR3 loop is CASSQGRNYGYTF. DNA of the CDR3: TGTGCCAGCAGCCAAGGGCGGAACTATGGCTACACCTTC.

The chain carries TRBV5-1 and TRBJ2-2; a possible D gene is TRBD2 (5 bases). V lost 2 bases, J lost 7 bases, and 18 bases lay in between. Germline V CDR1 and CDR2: SGHRS, YFSETQ. The CDR3 runs 16 residues. For the CDR3, the DNA is TGCGCCAGCAGCTTCACAGAGGGCAATCGGTTCGGGGAGCTGTTTTTT. It encodes CASSFTEGNRFGELFF.

V usage is TRBV4-1 and J usage is TRBJ2-2; D gene ambiguous. This CDR3 is 16 amino acids long. Trimming took off 0 bases at V and 3 bases at J, with 11 bases between the two ends. Germline values: CDR1 MGHRA, CDR2 YSYEKL. The CDR3 bases are TGCGCCAGCAGCCAAGAAGAAGACCCGTACACCGGGGAGCTGTTTTTT. Translation gives CASSQEEDPYTGELFF.

The rearrangement uses TRBV3-1 and TRBJ2-5, with 12 bases lining up with TRBD2. CDR3 length: 16 amino acids. V shed 3 bases and J 5 bases; nucleotides not matched to a gene: 7. CDR1 LGHDT and CDR2 YNNKEL come from the germline V gene (reference sequence). The CDR3 nucleotides read TGTGCCAGCAGCCAGACTAGCGGGAGAGGGTTGGAGACCCAGTACTTC. Its translation: CASSQTSGRGLETQYF.

This clonotype was recorded many times. The CDR3 region is CSVEGPGGYNEQFF. The DNA for the CDR3 is TGCAGCGTTGAAGGACCGGGCGGGTACAATGAGCAGTTCTTC. V and J are TRBV29-1 and TRBJ2-1; D is possibly TRBD2 (5 bases). Germline CDR1 and CDR2: SQVTM and ANQGSEA. CDR3 length: 14 residues. V was trimmed by 1 base and J by 4 bases, leaving 11 bases between them.

This clonotype has at least ten counts. The gene calls are TRBV4-1 and TRBJ2-2, with D perhaps assigned TRBD1 or TRBD2 (6 bases each). There are 18 residues in the CDR3. Trimming removed 4 bases from V and 0 bases from J, with 18 bases in between. CDR1 and CDR2 from the germline V gene are MGHRA and YSYEKL. Here the CDR3 reads CASSLPLKGGTNTGELFF. The CDR3 nucleotides read TGCGCCAGCAGCCTACCTCTCAAGGGGGGCACGAACACCGGGGAGCTGTTTTTT.

The chain combines TRBV20-1 with TRBJ2-7; D perhaps matches TRBD2 (5 bases). V was cut by 6 bases and J by 3 bases, with 9 bases left in between. Germline V gene sequence: CDR1 DFQATT, CDR2 SNEGSKA (reference sequence). The length of the CDR3 is 11 residues. CDR3 region: CSATRNYEQYF. Here the CDR3 DNA reads TGCAGTGCAACTAGGAACTACGAGCAGTACTTC.

The rearrangement uses TRBV4-1 and TRBJ2-2; D may be TRBD1 (6 bases). The germline V and J ends were trimmed by 1 base and 7 bases, with 16 bases remaining between them. Germline CDR1 reads MGHRA; CDR2 reads YSYEKL. The length of the CDR3 is 16 residues. The CDR3 nucleotides are TGCGCCAGCAGCCAAGTATTGTGGGGGCAGGGCGGGGAGCTGTTTTTT. It is translated as CASSQVLWGQGGELFF.

The chain recombines TRBV15 with TRBJ2-2; D perhaps matches TRBD2 (5 bases). This CDR3 is built from 16 residues. CDR1 is LNHNV, CDR2 YYDKDF, per germline (reference sequence). Trimming took 1 base from V and 0 from J, leaving 9 bases between them. CDR3 DNA: TGTGCCACCAGCAGAGGGGTCGGGGCGAACACCGGGGAGCTGTTTTTT. Translating gives CATSRGVGANTGELFF.

J is TRBJ2-1 and V is TRBV7-8; TRBD2 is a possible D gene (6 bases). Germline assignment: CDR1 SGHVS and CDR2 FQNEAQ. Between the trimmed V and J ends, which lost 2 bases and 6 bases, there was a span of 20 bases. The CDR3 is 17 residues long. The CDR3 here is CASSLKRGASRVNEQFF. In DNA form, the CDR3 reads TGTGCCAGCAGCTTAAAACGCGGGGCTAGCCGGGTCAATGAGCAGTTCTTC. The full variable domain, its missing parts supplied by reference TRBV7-8 and TRBJ2-1, is GAGVSQSPRYKVAKRGQDVALRCDPISGHVSLFWYQQALGQGPEFLTYFQNEAQLDKSGLPSDRFFAERPEGSVSTLKIQRTQQEDSAVYLCASSLKRGASRVNEQFFGPGTRLTVL.

The genes are TRBV28 and TRBJ2-1; 8 nucleotides line up with TRBD2. CDR3 size: 18 residues. Germline CDR1 and CDR2: MDHEN and SYDVKM. J lost 7 bases, V lost 3 bases, and 17 bases had no gene match. This CDR3 reads CASSLVLAAISPGNEQFF. CDR3 sequence (DNA): TGTGCCAGCAGTTTGGTACTAGCGGCGATATCCCCCGGGAATGAGCAGTTCTTC.

This clonotype was seen ten or more times. CDR3: CASFRVSYGYTF. In DNA, the CDR3 is TGTGCCAGCTTCCGGGTCTCCTATGGCTACACCTTC. The J gene is TRBJ1-2, the V gene TRBV9; D unclear. The germline V gene encodes CDR1 SGDLS and CDR2 YYNGEE. The CDR3 spans 12 residues. V was cut by 7 bases and J by 4 bases, with 11 bases left in between.

Of note for this clonotype: The junction departs from the called germline gene at one end, perhaps through a read error. The gene calls are TRBV7-8 and TRBJ2-5, with 7 bases identical to TRBD2. Germline V CDR1 and CDR2: SGHVS, FQNEAQ. The CDR3 totals 11 residues. DNA for the CDR3: TGCGCCACTTGGGGGGGAGAGACCCAGTACTTC. Its translation is CATWGGETQYF. The full variable domain, rest sourced from reference TRBV7-8 and TRBJ2-5, is GAGVSQSPRYKVAKRGQDVALRCDPISGHVSLFWYQQALGQGPEFLTYFQNEAQLDKSGLPSDRFFAERPEGSVSTLKIQRTQQEDSAVYLCATWGGETQYFGPGTRLLVL.

J is TRBJ1-6 and V is TRBV5-1, with 9 nucleotides matching TRBD1. Per the germline V gene, CDR1 is SGHRS and CDR2 is YFSETQ. V was clipped by 5 bases and J by 10 bases; unmatched bases: 10. The CDR3 extends over 15 amino acids. In nucleotides, the CDR3 is TGCGCCAGCAGGCCCGAGGGACAGGGAATGTCACCCCTCCACTTT. This sequence encodes CASRPEGQGMSPLHF.

Only a few counts were recorded for this clonotype. This rearrangement joins TRBV5-1 to TRBJ2-5, with 10 bases matching TRBD2. The CDR3 consists of 14 residues. V gave up 2 bases and J gave up 9 bases; unmatched junction bases: 7. Per the germline V gene, CDR1 is SGHRS and CDR2 is YFSETQ. CDR3 nucleotide sequence: TGCGCCAGCAGCTTAGCGGGGGGGAAGAGACCCCAGTACTTC. Amino acids: CASSLAGGKRPQYF.

This clonotype was observed a handful of times. The J gene is TRBJ2-5, the V gene TRBV7-9; maybe TRBD2 (5 bases). The germline V gene has CDR1 SEHNR and CDR2 FQNEAQ (reference sequence). V gave up 8 bases and J gave up 4 bases, with 11 bases separating them. The CDR3 has 12 residues. The CDR3 here is CASAEGRETQYF. Here the CDR3 DNA reads TGTGCCAGCGCAGAGGGTAGAGAGACCCAGTACTTC.

This clonotype was counted many times. The chain joins TRBV5-1 to TRBJ1-2; 7 positions agree with TRBD1. Germline loops: CDR1 SGHRS, CDR2 YFSETQ. This CDR3 comprises 14 residues. V gave up 0 bases and J gave up 4 bases; unmatched junction bases: 3. Here the CDR3 DNA reads TGCGCCAGCAGCTTGGGACAGGGAGGCTATGGCTACACCTTC. Translation gives CASSLGQGGYGYTF.

This clonotype was detected a few times. The rearrangement joins TRBV7-9 to TRBJ1-1, with 8 positions matching TRBD1. V lost 7 bases and J lost 4; bases outside the gene matches: 11. Germline V gives CDR1 SEHNR, CDR2 FQNEAQ (reference sequence). The CDR3 is 15 amino acids. The CDR3 sequence: CASMSTGEGSTEAFF. As DNA, the CDR3 is TGTGCCAGCATGTCGACAGGGGAAGGAAGCACTGAAGCTTTCTTT.

CDR3 protein: CAISEGDTYEQYF. In nucleotides, the CDR3 is TGTGCCATCAGTGAAGGAGACACCTACGAGCAGTACTTC. The rearrangement joins TRBV10-3 to TRBJ2-7; D call uncertain. Germline V gene sequence: CDR1 ENHRY, CDR2 SYGVKD. Trimming removed 3 bases from V and 2 bases from J, with 8 bases in between. CDR3 length: 13 amino acids.

With respect to this clonotype: A read error may explain this, as a much larger clone is one base away. The CDR3 nucleotides are TGTGCCAGCAGCCAAGTAGCGGGACTTACCACAGATTCGCAGTATTTT. Protein product: CASSQVAGLTTDSQYF. The rearrangement joins TRBV3-1 to TRBJ2-3; TRBD2 matches 8 bases. The CDR3 has 16 amino acids. Germline loops: CDR1 LGHDT, CDR2 YNNKEL (reference sequence).